This TCR beta chain comes out of a study of shared clonotypes between healthy human individuals. The study's findings and limits: Non-shared clonotypes were found to have lower generation probabilities than the clonotypes that were shared by all four of the sorted-subset donors.

Around 220 ng DNA, 25,000 to 30,000 T cell genomes, went into each sorted-subset replicate PCR. Sequencing was performed with immunoSEQ multiplex PCR; in TCRdb, only in-frame clones are kept and a portion is missing. The sample holds more than 2 million clones, more than 90% seen once. This clone turned up a few times. Its antigen is as yet unknown. Donors were healthy HIV-negative adults without recent acute infections or vaccinations. The CDR3 totals 13 residues. The germline V gene encodes CDR1 SGHRS and CDR2 YFSETQ. V was shortened by 4 bases and J by 4 bases, with 11 bases between the two germline ends.

The sequencing input was naive CD4+ T cells sorted from blood. Stated subset: CD45RA+ positively selected. The chain uses TRBV5-1 and TRBJ1-2, with a tentative D call TRBD1 (5 bases). The source is a man in his late teens or twenties in good health. CDR3 in DNA: TGCGCCAGCAGCATAGACAGACCCTATGGCTACACCTTC. Translating gives CASSIDRPYGYTF.